This TCR beta chain appears in the sequencing data of a study of regulatory dendritic cells for organ transplantation. A remark on this clone: Its antigen is unknown.

Study-level findings and limits: Memory T cells were less diverse than naive, with memory CD8+ most oligoclonal. Mature dendritic cells appeared to drive more memory CD8+ clonal expansion than regulatory ones. Considerable individual heterogeneity was seen in alloreactive memory CD8+ T cells.

Sorted T cells were CFSE-labeled and cultured roughly five days with allogeneic regulatory or mature dendritic cells at 1:10. TCRdb's copy holds only in-frame clones and misses some; the assay was immunoSEQ multiplex PCR. The sample carries more than 9,500 clones, over 85% recorded once. The sequencing input was naive CD8+ T cells from blood cultured with regulatory dendritic cells. Subset in this sample: CD45RA+ naive T cells. The TCR sequence derives from a human donor in good health.

The CDR3 loop reads CASSPIGTPRQYF. The CDR3 DNA is TGCGCCAGCAGCCCCATTGGGACTCCCCGTCAGTATTTT. The chain uses TRBV4-3 and TRBJ2-3, with D tentatively TRBD2 (6 bases). Germline CDR1 is LGHNA and CDR2 is YSLEER. Trimming took 4 bases from V and 12 from J, leaving 17 bases between them. This CDR3 is built from 13 residues.